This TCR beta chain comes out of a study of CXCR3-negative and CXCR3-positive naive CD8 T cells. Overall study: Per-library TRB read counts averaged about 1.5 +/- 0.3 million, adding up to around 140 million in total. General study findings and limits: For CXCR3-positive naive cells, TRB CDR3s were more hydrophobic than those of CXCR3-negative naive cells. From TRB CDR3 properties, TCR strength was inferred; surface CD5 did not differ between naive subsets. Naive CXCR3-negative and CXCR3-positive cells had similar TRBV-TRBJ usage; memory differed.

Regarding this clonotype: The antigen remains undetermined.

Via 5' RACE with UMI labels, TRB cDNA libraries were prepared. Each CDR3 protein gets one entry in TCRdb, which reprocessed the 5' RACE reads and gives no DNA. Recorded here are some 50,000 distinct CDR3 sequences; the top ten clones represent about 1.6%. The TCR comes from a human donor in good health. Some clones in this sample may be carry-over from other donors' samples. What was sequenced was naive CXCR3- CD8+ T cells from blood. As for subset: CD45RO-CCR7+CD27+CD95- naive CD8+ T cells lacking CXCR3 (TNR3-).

This CDR3 is CASRGSAYEQYF. The chain recombines TRBV10-2 with TRBJ2-7. Germline loops: CDR1 WSHSY, CDR2 SAAADI. The CDR3 covers 12 residues.